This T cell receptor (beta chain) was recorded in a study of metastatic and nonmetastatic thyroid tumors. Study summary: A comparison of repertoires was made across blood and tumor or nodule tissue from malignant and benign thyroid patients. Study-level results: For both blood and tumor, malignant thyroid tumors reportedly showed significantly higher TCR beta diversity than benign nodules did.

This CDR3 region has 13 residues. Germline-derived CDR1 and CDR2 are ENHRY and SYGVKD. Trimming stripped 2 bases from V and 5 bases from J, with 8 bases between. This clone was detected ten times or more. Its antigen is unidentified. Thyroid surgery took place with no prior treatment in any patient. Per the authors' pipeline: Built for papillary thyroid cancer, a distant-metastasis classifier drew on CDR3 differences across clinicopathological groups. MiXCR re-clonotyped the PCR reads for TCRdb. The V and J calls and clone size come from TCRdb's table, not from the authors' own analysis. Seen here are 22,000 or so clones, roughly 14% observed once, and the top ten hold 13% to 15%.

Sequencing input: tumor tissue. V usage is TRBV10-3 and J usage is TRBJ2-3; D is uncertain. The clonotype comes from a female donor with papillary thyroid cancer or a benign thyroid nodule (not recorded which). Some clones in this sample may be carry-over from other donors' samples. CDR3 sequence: CAISERARDTQYF. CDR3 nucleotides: TGTGCCATCAGTGAGCGGGCCAGAGATACGCAGTATTTT.